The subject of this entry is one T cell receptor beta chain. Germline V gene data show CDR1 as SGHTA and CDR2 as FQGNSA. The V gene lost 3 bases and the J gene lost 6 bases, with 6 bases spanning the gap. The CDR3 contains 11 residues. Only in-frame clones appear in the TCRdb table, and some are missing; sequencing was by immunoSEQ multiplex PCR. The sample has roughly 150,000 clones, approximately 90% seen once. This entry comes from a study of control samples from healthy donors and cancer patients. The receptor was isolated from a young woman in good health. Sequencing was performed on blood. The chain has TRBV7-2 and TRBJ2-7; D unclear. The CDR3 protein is CASSFGVEQYF. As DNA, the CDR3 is TGTGCCAGCAGCTTTGGGGTCGAGCAGTACTTC.